The following is a T cell receptor beta chain sequence with its context. Its antigen remains unidentified. Germline-derived CDR1 and CDR2 are MNHEY and SVGAGI. CDR3 length equals 15 residues. V was pared by 6 bases and J by 2 bases, with 8 bases of the junction left unmatched. This specimen comes from a study of T cell responses to AZD1222 COVID-19 vaccine. Study outcomes and limitations: In a largely white British group with more females than males, clonal diversity was possibly underestimated.

Here immunoSEQ multiplex PCR was the method, and the copy in TCRdb shows in-frame clones only, minus some. The repertoire holds approximately 150,000 clones, with under 95% as singletons. The J gene is TRBJ2-3, the V gene TRBV6-5; 7 bases align to TRBD1. The receptor was derived from an adult in good health. The sequences come from peripheral blood, collected on day 0 of MenACWY control vaccination. CDR3 sequence: CASRDSGQITDTQYF. CDR3 nucleotide sequence: TGTGCCAGCAGGGACTCGGGACAGATCACAGATACGCAGTATTTT.